This T cell receptor beta chain appears in the sequencing data of a study of T cells in localized non-small cell lung cancer. The repertoire was sequenced with immunoSEQ multiplex PCR; TCRdb's copy has only in-frame clones and lacks some. This sample has approximately 11,000 clones, with 29% found just once. The study's findings and limits: The tumor had only one region sequenced, so heterogeneity remains possible.

A few counts support this clone. The target antigen is unknown. This sequence was found in a man between 40 and 75 years old with stage I lung adenocarcinoma. This sample comprised lung tumor tissue, obtained before any cancer treatment.

The CDR3 here is CAISEFRDSGYTF. The CDR3 DNA reads TGTGCCATCAGTGAGTTCAGGGACTCTGGCTACACCTTC. This sequence joins TRBV10-3 and TRBJ1-2; TRBD1 is a possible D gene (5 bases). Germline V gene sequence: CDR1 ENHRY, CDR2 SYGVKD. Trimming removed 1 base from V and 7 bases from J, with 10 bases in between. The CDR3 has 13 amino acids.